The T cell receptor (beta chain) described here comes from a study of blood T cells in healthy people across ages. General study points: Estimated diversity that came from one million T cells was considered an underestimate.

The authors ran a second PCR of roughly 6 to 12 cycles using a sample-barcoded 5' primer and a J-beta primer mix. TCRdb itself ran the 5' RACE reads through MiXCR, one entry per CDR3 protein. In the table there are roughly 800,000 distinct CDR3 sequences, nearly 60% of which are singletons. The authors isolated at least 7 million PBMCs per sample. Germline V gene lookup returns CDR1 SQVTM and CDR2 ANQGSEA. CDR3 length: 13 amino acids. Trimming left V 4 bases short and J 4 bases short, with 10 bases between. Details on this clonotype: Its specificity is unknown.

The sample consisted of blood. The chain joins TRBV29-1 to TRBJ2-2; possible D gene TRBD1, 5 bases. The source is a man aged 30 to 45 in good health. CDR3 loop: CSVARESTGELFF. For the CDR3, the DNA is TGCAGCGTTGCCAGGGAAAGCACCGGGGAGCTGTTTTTT.